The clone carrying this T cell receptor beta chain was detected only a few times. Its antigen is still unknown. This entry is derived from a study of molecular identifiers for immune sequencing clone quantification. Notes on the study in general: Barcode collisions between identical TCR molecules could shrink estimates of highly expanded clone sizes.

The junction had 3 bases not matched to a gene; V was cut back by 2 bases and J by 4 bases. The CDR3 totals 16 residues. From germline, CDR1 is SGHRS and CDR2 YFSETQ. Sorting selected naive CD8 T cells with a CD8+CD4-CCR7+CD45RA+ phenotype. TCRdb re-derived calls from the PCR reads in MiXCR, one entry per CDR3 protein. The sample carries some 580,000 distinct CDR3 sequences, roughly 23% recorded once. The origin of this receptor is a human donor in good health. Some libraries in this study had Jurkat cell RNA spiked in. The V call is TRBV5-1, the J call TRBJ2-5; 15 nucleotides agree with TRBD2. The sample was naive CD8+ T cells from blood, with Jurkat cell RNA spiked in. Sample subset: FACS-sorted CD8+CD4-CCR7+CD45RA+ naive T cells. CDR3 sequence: CASSFLGLAGGETQYF. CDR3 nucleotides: TGCGCCAGCAGCTTCTTGGGACTAGCGGGGGGAGAGACCCAGTACTTC.